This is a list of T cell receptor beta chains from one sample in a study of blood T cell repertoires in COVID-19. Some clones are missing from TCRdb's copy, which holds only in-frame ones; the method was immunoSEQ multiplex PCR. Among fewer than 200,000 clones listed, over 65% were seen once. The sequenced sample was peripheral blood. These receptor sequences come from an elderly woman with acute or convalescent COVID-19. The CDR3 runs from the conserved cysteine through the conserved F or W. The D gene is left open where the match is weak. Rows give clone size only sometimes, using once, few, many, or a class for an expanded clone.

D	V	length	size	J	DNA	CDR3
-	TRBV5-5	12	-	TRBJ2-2	TGTGCCAGCAGATCCTCCACCGGGGAGCTGTTTTTT	CASRSSTGELFF
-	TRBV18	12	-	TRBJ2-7	TGTGCCAGCTCACCGGGGGACATAGAGCAGTACTTC	CASSPGDIEQYF
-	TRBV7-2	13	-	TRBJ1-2	TGTGCCAGCAGCTTAGTGAGGGCCGATGGCTACACCTTC	CASSLVRADGYTF
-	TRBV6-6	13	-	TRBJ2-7	TGTGCCAGCCGGGGTAGAGGGTACTACGAGCAGTACTTC	CASRGRGYYEQYF
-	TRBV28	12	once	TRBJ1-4	TGTGCCAGCAGTTTATCCCAGGAAAAACTGTTTTTT	CASSLSQEKLFF
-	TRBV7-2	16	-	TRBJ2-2	TGTGCCAGCAGCTTACGTACGGGAGCGGGCACCGGGGAGCTGTTTTTT	CASSLRTGAGTGELFF
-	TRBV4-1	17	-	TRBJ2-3	TGCGCCAGCAGCCAAGATCGAGGGGGAAGTGGGACAGATACGCAGTATTTT	CASSQDRGGSGTDTQYF
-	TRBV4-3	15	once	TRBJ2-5	TGCGCCAGCAGCCAAGCGTTGTGGCAGCAAGAGACCCAGTACTTC	CASSQALWQQETQYF
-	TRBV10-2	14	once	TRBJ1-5	TGCGCCAGCAGGAGAGAGGACAGCTACCAGCCCCAGCATTTT	CASRREDSYQPQHF
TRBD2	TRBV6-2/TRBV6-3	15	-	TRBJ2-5	TGTGCCAGCAGTTACTCGGCGGGAGGGGGGGAGACCCAGTACTTC	CASSYSAGGGETQYF
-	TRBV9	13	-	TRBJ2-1	TGTGCCAGCAGCGAAGGACTTCGCAATGAGCAGTTCTTC	CASSEGLRNEQFF
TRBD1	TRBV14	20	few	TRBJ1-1	TGTGCCAGCAGCCAGCCTCGCCGCGTGGGACAGGGAGAGGAGAACACTGAAGCTTTCTTT	CASSQPRRVGQGEENTEAFF
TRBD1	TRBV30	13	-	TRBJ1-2	TGTGCCTGGAGTGTACAGGGGGGGTTTGGCTACACCTTC	CAWSVQGGFGYTF
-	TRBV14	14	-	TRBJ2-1	TGTGCCAGCAGCCAAGATCCAGCCTACAATGAGCAGTTCTTC	CASSQDPAYNEQFF
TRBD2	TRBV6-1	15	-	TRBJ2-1	TGTGCCTCTAGTCTACTAGCGGGACCCTACAATGAGCAGTTCTTC	CASSLLAGPYNEQFF
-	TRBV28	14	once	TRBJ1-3	TGTGCCAGCAGTTTTGCAGGGTCGGGAAACACCATATATTTT	CASSFAGSGNTIYF
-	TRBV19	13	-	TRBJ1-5	TGTGCCAGTAGTATAGCAAGCAATCAGCCCCAGCATTTT	CASSIASNQPQHF
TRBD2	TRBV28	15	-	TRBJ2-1	TGTGCCAGCAGCCCGGGACTAGCGGGCACCAATGAGCAGTTCTTC	CASSPGLAGTNEQFF
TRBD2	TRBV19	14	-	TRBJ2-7	TGTGCCAGTAGTGAGAATAGCGGGAGCAACGAGCAGTACTTC	CASSENSGSNEQYF
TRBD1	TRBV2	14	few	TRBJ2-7	TGTGCCAGCAGTGGTCAGGGGGCGTCCTACGAGCAGTACTTC	CASSGQGASYEQYF
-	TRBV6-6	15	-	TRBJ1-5	TGTGCCAGCAGTTACACGGCACCTACGCAGGGGCCCCAGCATTTT	CASSYTAPTQGPQHF
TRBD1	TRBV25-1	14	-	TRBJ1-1	TGTGCCAGCACCGACAGGGTAGCGACCACTGAAGCTTTCTTT	CASTDRVATTEAFF
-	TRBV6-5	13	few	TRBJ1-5	TGTGCCAGCAGAGGACAGATGAATCAGCCCCAGCATTTT	CASRGQMNQPQHF
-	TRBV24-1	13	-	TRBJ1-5	TGTGCCACCAGTCCTAGGGGCGGTCAGCCCCAGCATTTT	CATSPRGGQPQHF
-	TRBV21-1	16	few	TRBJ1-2	TGTGCCAGCAGCGCCAGGGGCCGAAATGCTAACTATGGCTACACCTTC	CASSARGRNANYGYTF
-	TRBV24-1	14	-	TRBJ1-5	TGTGCCACCAGTGATCCCCAGGGCAATCAGCCCCAGCATTTT	CATSDPQGNQPQHF
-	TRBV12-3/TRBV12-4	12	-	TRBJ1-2	TGTGCCAGCAGGCTGGAGACCTATGGCTACACCTTC	CASRLETYGYTF
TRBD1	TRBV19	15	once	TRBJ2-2	TGTGCCAGTAGTGAGATACAGGGGGCGGTCGGGGAGCTGTTTTTT	CASSEIQGAVGELFF
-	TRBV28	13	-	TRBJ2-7	TGTGCCAGCAGTACCCTACCAACCGACGAGCAGTACTTC	CASSTLPTDEQYF
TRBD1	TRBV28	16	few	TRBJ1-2	TGTGCCAGCAGTTCCCCATCGGGACAGGGTAACTATGGCTACACCTTC	CASSSPSGQGNYGYTF
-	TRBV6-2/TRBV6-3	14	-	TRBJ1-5	TGTGCCAGCAGTTACTTAGCGGATAATCAGCCCCAGCATTTT	CASSYLADNQPQHF
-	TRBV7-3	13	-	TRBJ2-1	TGTGCCAGCAGCTTAAGCAGTACAGTCGAACAGTTCTTC	CASSLSSTVEQFF
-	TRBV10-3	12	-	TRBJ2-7	TGTGCCATCAGTGCAAAAACCTACGAGCAGTACTTC	CAISAKTYEQYF
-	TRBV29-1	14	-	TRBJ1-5	TGCAGCGAACCGACAGGTTATAGCAATCAGCCCCAGCATTTT	CSEPTGYSNQPQHF
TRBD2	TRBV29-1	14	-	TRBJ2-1	TGCAGCGTTGAAGGGGGCGGGAGCTACAATGAGCAGTTCTTC	CSVEGGGSYNEQFF
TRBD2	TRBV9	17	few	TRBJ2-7	TGTGCCAGCAGCGTCGGGCCGGTTCGGGAGGGCCCGGTCGAGCAGTACTTC	CASSVGPVREGPVEQYF
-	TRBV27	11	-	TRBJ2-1	TGTGCCAGCAGTGGAGGGCATGAGCAGTTCTTC	CASSGGHEQFF
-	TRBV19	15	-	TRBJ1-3	TGTGCCAGTAGTTATCGATCGGTCTCTGGAAACACCATATATTTT	CASSYRSVSGNTIYF
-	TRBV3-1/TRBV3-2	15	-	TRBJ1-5	TGTGCCAGCAGCCACGGACACGCTAGCAATCAGCCCCAGCATTTT	CASSHGHASNQPQHF
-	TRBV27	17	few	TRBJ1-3	TGTGCCAGCAGTTTAATTGGCCCTGTGTCCTCCGGAAACACCATATATTTT	CASSLIGPVSSGNTIYF
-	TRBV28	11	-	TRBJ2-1	TGTGCCTGCTCAGGGTTCAATGAGCAGTTCTTC	CACSGFNEQFF
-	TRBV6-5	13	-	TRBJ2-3	TGTGCCAGCAGCCTAACTAGTGCAGATACGCAGTATTTT	CASSLTSADTQYF